This T cell receptor (beta chain) was found in a study of OX40 agonist ivuxolimab in advanced cancers. Study-wide background: Each patient was given ivuxolimab into a vein every 2 weeks, at 0.01 to 10 mg/kg.

The assay was immunoSEQ multiplex PCR, and TCRdb's table has in-frame clones only and misses some. The sample has around 60,000 clones; about 80% are singletons. This CDR3 comprises 16 residues. The gene calls are TRBV21-1 and TRBJ2-7; TRBD1, as called in the table, went unchecked against the DNA. TRBV21-1 is a pseudogene locus. This specimen consisted of CD4+ or CD8+ T cells sorted from blood, obtained in a trial of the OX40 agonist ivuxolimab. This receptor was identified in an adult with an advanced solid tumor such as melanoma, head and neck, liver or kidney cancer. The CDR3 nucleotides read TGTGCCAGCAGCCTCCAGCCGGGACAGGGCTACAACGAGCAGTACTTC. It yields the protein CASSLQPGQGYNEQYF.